This passage covers 27 T cell receptor beta chains from one sample sequenced in a study of shared clonotypes between healthy human individuals. The method was immunoSEQ multiplex PCR; TCRdb's version includes in-frame clones alone and lacks a portion of them. The sample carries some 550,000 clones, less than 98% recorded once. Sequenced: naive CD4+ T cells sorted from blood. Subset reported: CD45RA+ positively selected. The receptors originated from a woman in her thirties in good health.

The chain employs TRBV7-2 and TRBJ2-1; TRBD2 is a possible D gene (5 bases). The V and J ends lost 2 bases and 5 bases respectively, with 13 bases between them. Germline values: CDR1 SGHTA, CDR2 FQGNSA. This CDR3 contains 15 residues. Written as DNA, the CDR3 is TGTGCCAGCAGCTTAACCGGGGTGGGGAACAATGAGCAGTTCTTC. Protein product: CASSLTGVGNNEQFF.

The chain is built from TRBV6-6 and TRBJ2-7; the D gene is possibly TRBD2 (6 bases). Trimming took off 7 bases at V and 0 bases at J, with 13 bases between the two ends. This CDR3 has 14 residues. Germline CDR1 MNHNY, CDR2 SVGAGI (reference sequence). For the CDR3, the DNA is TGTGCCAGCACCCTGGCGGGGAGCTCCTACGAGCAGTACTTC. Its translation is CASTLAGSSYEQYF.

Turning to this clone: Other nucleotide sequences in the sample specify the same CDR3. This sequence joins TRBV6-6 and TRBJ2-1; tentatively, D is TRBD2 (5 bases). This CDR3 has 15 residues. Germline assignment: CDR1 MNHNY and CDR2 SVGAGI (reference sequence). V lost 5 bases and J lost 0, with 11 bases in between. The CDR3 is CASSRSGSSYNEQFF. CDR3 bases: TGTGCCAGCAGTCGAAGCGGAAGCTCCTACAATGAGCAGTTCTTC.

This chain joins TRBV27 and TRBJ2-1; D possibly corresponds to TRBD2 (6 bases). The V end lost 6 bases, the J end lost 5 bases, and 14 bases lay between the germline ends. Germline loops: CDR1 MNHEY, CDR2 SMNVEV (reference sequence). CDR3 length: 14 residues. The CDR3 DNA sequence: TGTGCCAGCAGCAAACTAGCAGATGACAATGAGCAGTTCTTC. This codes for CASSKLADDNEQFF.

J is TRBJ2-7 and V is TRBV29-1; a weak D match, TRBD1 (9 bases). Germline lookup yields CDR1 SQVTM and CDR2 ANQGSEA. The V and J ends lost 7 bases and 5 bases respectively, with 18 bases between them. The length of the CDR3 is 13 residues. CDR3 DNA: TGCAGCGCCGGGGGGGGACAGGGCAACGAGCAGTACTTC. Encoded protein: CSAGGGQGNEQYF.

The chain has TRBV2 and TRBJ1-5; no clear D gene. The germline CDR1 and CDR2 sequences are SNHLY and FYNNEI. V was pared by 7 bases and J by 0 bases, with 13 bases between. The CDR3 sequence is 15 residues long. The CDR3 loop reads CASKGFRTSNQPQHF. The DNA for the CDR3 is TGTGCCAGCAAGGGATTCCGTACTAGCAATCAGCCCCAGCATTTT.

V gene TRBV11-2 combines with J gene TRBJ2-7, with 7 bases identical to TRBD2. J lost 12 bases, V lost 1 base, and 12 bases had no gene match. The CDR3 is made up of 14 amino acids. CDR1 SGHAT and CDR2 FQNNGV come from the germline V gene. The CDR3: CASSLAGRGSARYF. The CDR3 DNA follows: TGTGCCAGCAGCTTAGCGGGGAGGGGCTCCGCGCGGTACTTC.

The chain combines TRBV10-2 with TRBJ1-4, with TRBD1 matching over 8 bases. V dropped 5 bases and J dropped 8; count of bases not matched to a gene: 10. Germline CDR1 reads WSHSY; CDR2 reads SAAADI. This CDR3 has 15 residues. DNA for the CDR3: TGCGCCAGCAGTTTCCAGGGGGCCCGTAGGGAAAAACTGTTTTTT. As protein: CASSFQGARREKLFF.

Turning to this clone: Germline is not matched at one junction end, which may reflect a read error. This chain uses TRBV4-2 with TRBJ1-6, with D tentatively TRBD1 (5 bases). The CDR3 runs to 16 residues. Germline CDR1 reads LGHNA; CDR2 reads YNFKEQ. CDR3 DNA: TGTGCCAGCAGCCAAGATATGGGACCCTATGATTCACCCCTCCACTTT. It encodes CASSQDMGPYDSPLHF.

Of note for this clone: Other DNA sequences from this sample encode an identical CDR3 as well. The chain couples TRBV5-1 to TRBJ1-4, with TRBD1 identical over 8 bases. The trim removed 2 bases at V and 8 bases at J, leaving 5 bases unmatched. In germline, CDR1 is SGHRS, CDR2 YFSETQ. CDR3 size: 14 residues. CDR3 nucleotide sequence: TGCGCCAGCAGCTTAGGACAGGGAGGGGAAAAACTGTTTTTT. As protein: CASSLGQGGEKLFF.

This clone has a single count. The gene calls are TRBV5-1 and TRBJ2-5, with 11 nucleotides matching TRBD2. CDR3 length: 16 amino acids. Trimming took 4 bases from V and 5 from J; bases not matched to a gene: 10. The germline CDR1 and CDR2 sequences are SGHRS and YFSETQ. The CDR3 loop is CASSPGTSGLSETQYF. CDR3 sequence (DNA): TGCGCCAGCAGCCCCGGGACTAGCGGACTGTCGGAGACCCAGTACTTC.

In this sample, this clone turned up once. The chain employs TRBV28 and TRBJ1-4; 9 bases are shared with TRBD1. The CDR3 extends over 15 amino acids. V trimming: 7 bases; J trimming: 8 bases; junction bases outside the gene matches: 11. Germline V CDR1 and CDR2: MDHEN, SYDVKM. CDR3 nucleotide sequence: TGTGCCAGCACCACGACCGGGACAGGGCCGGAAAAACTGTTTTTT. It translates to CASTTTGTGPEKLFF.

The chain links TRBV2 to TRBJ2-3, with 9 bases aligning to TRBD1. The CDR3 covers 15 residues. CDR1 SNHLY and CDR2 FYNNEI come from the germline V gene. V shed 6 bases and J 2 bases; nucleotides not matched to a gene: 6. The CDR3 coding sequence is TGTGCCAGCAGCACCGGGACAGGGCTCACAGATACGCAGTATTTT. This translates into CASSTGTGLTDTQYF.

J is TRBJ2-1 and V is TRBV6-1; 7 positions match TRBD1. The CDR3 covers 14 residues. CDR1 and CDR2 (germline): MNHNS, SASEGT. The V segment lost 2 bases and the J segment 3 bases; nucleotides outside the gene matches: 1. For the CDR3, the DNA is TGTGCCAGCAGTGAACAGGGGGTCTACAATGAGCAGTTCTTC. Amino acid sequence: CASSEQGVYNEQFF.

The J gene is TRBJ2-7, the V gene TRBV28, with D possibly being TRBD1 or TRBD2 (5 bases each). Germline CDR1 MDHEN, CDR2 SYDVKM. There are 17 residues in the CDR3. The V end lost 6 bases, the J end lost 0 bases, and 21 bases lay between the germline ends. This CDR3 is CASSGQRFGGSSYEQYF. CDR3 in DNA: TGTGCCAGCAGCGGCCAGAGATTTGGGGGTTCCTCCTACGAGCAGTACTTC.

The V and J genes are TRBV7-3 and TRBJ2-1; TRBD2 matches 8 bases. Trimming took 4 bases from V and 4 from J; bases not matched to a gene: 12. The CDR3 consists of 17 residues. The germline V gene has CDR1 SGHTA and CDR2 FQGTGA. CDR3 sequence: CASSYDTAAGVYNEQFF. The DNA of the CDR3 is TGTGCCAGCAGCTACGACACCGCAGCGGGAGTGTACAATGAGCAGTTCTTC.

The rearrangement joins TRBV5-8 to TRBJ2-1, with D possibly called TRBD1 or TRBD2 (5 bases each). V was pared by 4 bases and J by 0 bases, with 11 bases between. The CDR3 is 15 residues long. The germline V gene encodes CDR1 SGHTS and CDR2 YDEGEE. CDR3 sequence reads: CASSLGVFSYNEQFF. The CDR3 region has the DNA TGTGCCAGCAGCCTGGGGGTATTCTCCTACAATGAGCAGTTCTTC.

This clone was found once. This rearrangement joins TRBV7-2 to TRBJ2-1, with unresolved D. This CDR3 spans 19 amino acids. Trimming removed 2 bases from V and 0 bases from J, with 20 bases in between. CDR1 and CDR2 from the germline V gene are SGHTA and FQGNSA. The DNA for the CDR3 is TGTGCCAGCAGCTTATTCCGGTCCAGAACGAGTAGCTCCTACAATGAGCAGTTCTTC. It encodes CASSLFRSRTSSSYNEQFF.

This clone was observed once. The rearrangement uses TRBV28 and TRBJ2-1; 7 bases are a match to TRBD1. This CDR3 has 13 residues. Trimming removed 4 bases from V and 7 bases from J; junction bases left unmatched: 4. Germline values: CDR1 MDHEN, CDR2 SYDVKM. CDR3 in DNA: TGTGCCAGCAGTTGGGACAGCATTAATGAGCAGTTCTTC. This gives the protein CASSWDSINEQFF.

The chain carries TRBV11-2 and TRBJ1-4; no reliable D call. CDR1 and CDR2 (germline): SGHAT, FQNNGV. V shed 7 bases and J shed 6 bases, with 6 bases lying between them. The CDR3 consists of 11 residues. CDR3 DNA: TGTGCCAGCACTAATCATGAAAAACTGTTTTTT. It translates to CASTNHEKLFF. Using reference TRBV11-2 and TRBJ1-4 for the parts outside the CDR3, the full variable domain is EAGVAQSPRYKIIEKRQSVAFWCNPISGHATLYWYQQILGQGPKLLIQFQNNGVVDDSQLPKDRFSAERLKGVDSTLKIQPAKLEDSAVYLCASTNHEKLFFGSGTQLSVL.

The chain has TRBV10-2 and TRBJ2-7, with D perhaps assigned TRBD1 or TRBD2 (5 bases each). The V and J ends lost 7 bases and 3 bases respectively, with 16 bases between them. The germline V gene has CDR1 WSHSY and CDR2 SAAADI. The CDR3 contains 14 residues. The chain's CDR3 is CASNDGANDYEQYF. CDR3 bases: TGCGCCAGCAATGACGGGGCCAACGACTACGAGCAGTACTTC.

The V and J genes are TRBV6-1 and TRBJ2-3; D perhaps matches TRBD2 (5 bases). Germline V lookup: CDR1 MNHNS, CDR2 SASEGT. V lost 7 bases, J lost 4 bases, and 15 bases lay in between. This CDR3 has 14 residues. This chain's CDR3 is CASTFLGVADTQYF. The CDR3 DNA is TGTGCCAGCACTTTTCTCGGGGTGGCAGATACGCAGTATTTT.

V gene TRBV5-1 combines with J gene TRBJ2-7; TRBD1 is a possible D gene (5 bases). CDR1 and CDR2 (germline): SGHRS, YFSETQ. The CDR3 sequence is 15 residues long. Between the trimmed V and J ends, which lost 0 bases and 0 bases, there was a span of 10 bases. CDR3 sequence: CASSLVTGSSYEQYF. CDR3 DNA: TGCGCCAGCAGCTTGGTTACAGGAAGCTCCTACGAGCAGTACTTC.

V and J are TRBV9 and TRBJ2-3; unclear D gene. Germline loops: CDR1 SGDLS, CDR2 YYNGEE. V lost 1 base and J 4 bases, leaving 7 bases between the germline ends. The CDR3 extends over 13 amino acids. CDR3 coding DNA: TGTGCCAGCAGCGTAAAAGAGTCAGATACGCAGTATTTT. Its translation: CASSVKESDTQYF.

The V gene is TRBV19, the J gene TRBJ1-4; D is unclear. CDR3 length equals 14 residues. The V end was cut by 6 bases, the J end by 8 bases, with 16 bases between. Germline V gene lookup returns CDR1 LNHDA and CDR2 SQIVND (reference sequence). CDR3 in DNA: TGTGCCAGTAGCGAACTCCAAGTGGAGGAAAAACTGTTTTTT. Residues: CASSELQVEEKLFF.

The rearrangement links TRBV27 to TRBJ2-7, with D unresolved. Trimming took off 5 bases at V and 0 bases at J, with 14 bases between the two ends. The CDR3 runs to 15 residues. Germline CDR1 MNHEY, CDR2 SMNVEV (reference sequence). CDR3 sequence: CASSTGRVTSYEQYF. The CDR3 region has the DNA TGTGCCAGCAGTACCGGACGGGTGACCTCCTACGAGCAGTACTTC.

The chain joins TRBV19 to TRBJ2-2; D gene ambiguous. This CDR3 region has 14 residues. V gave up 5 bases and J gave up 5 bases, with 12 bases separating them. Germline V gene sequence: CDR1 LNHDA, CDR2 SQIVND (reference sequence). The CDR3 sequence: CASSVLEVTGELFF. The CDR3 DNA reads TGTGCCAGTAGTGTGTTAGAAGTAACCGGGGAGCTGTTTTTT. The full variable domain, its missing parts supplied by reference TRBV19 and TRBJ2-2, is DGGITQSPKYLFRKEGQNVTLSCEQNLNHDAMYWYRQDPGQGLRLIYYSQIVNDFQKGDIAEGYSVSREKKESFPLTVTSAQKNPTAFYLCASSVLEVTGELFFGEGSRLTVL.